This T cell receptor beta chain was captured by sequencing in a study of T-cell reconstitution after alpha-beta-depleted transplantation in children. Germline assignment: CDR1 SQVTM and CDR2 ANQGSEA. The V segment lost 5 bases and the J segment 8 bases; nucleotides outside the gene matches: 3. The CDR3 sequence is 13 residues long. Unique molecular identifiers were incorporated during preparation of the TCRbeta library. TCRdb processed the PCR reads anew with MiXCR; each CDR3 protein has one entry. The sample holds more than 200,000 distinct CDR3 sequences, more than 20% seen once. This clonotype was found once.

This specimen consisted of PBMCs, obtained before TCRalphabeta/CD19-depleted stem cell transplant. The clonotype comes from a girl aged 2 to 10 with Fanconi anemia, due to receive a stem cell transplant. This chain links TRBV29-1 with TRBJ1-6; 10 bases agree with TRBD1. The CDR3 protein is CSVMDRGDSPLHF. The CDR3 nucleotides read TGCAGCGTTATGGACAGGGGGGATTCACCCCTCCACTTT.